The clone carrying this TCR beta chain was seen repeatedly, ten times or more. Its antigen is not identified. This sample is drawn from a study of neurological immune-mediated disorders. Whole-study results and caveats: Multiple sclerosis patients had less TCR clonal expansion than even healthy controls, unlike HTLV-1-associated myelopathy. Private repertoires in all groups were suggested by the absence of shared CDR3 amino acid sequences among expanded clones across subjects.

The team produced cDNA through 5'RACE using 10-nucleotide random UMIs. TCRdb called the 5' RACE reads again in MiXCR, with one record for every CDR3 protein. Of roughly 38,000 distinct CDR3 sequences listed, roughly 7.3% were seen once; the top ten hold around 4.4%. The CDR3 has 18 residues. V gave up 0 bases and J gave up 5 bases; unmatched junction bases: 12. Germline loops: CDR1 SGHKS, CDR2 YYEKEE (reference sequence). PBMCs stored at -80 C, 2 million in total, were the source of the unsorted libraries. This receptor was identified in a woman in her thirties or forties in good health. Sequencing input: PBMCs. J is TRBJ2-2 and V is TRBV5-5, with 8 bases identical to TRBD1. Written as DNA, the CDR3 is TGTGCCAGCAGCTTGGGGAGGACCCAGGGGGCATGGACCGGGGAGCTGTTTTTT. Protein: CASSLGRTQGAWTGELFF.